This T cell receptor (beta chain) was recovered during a study of spatial heterogeneity in lung cancer. Regarding the study as a whole: Intratumoral expanded alpha and beta TCR counts were found to track tumor mutation counts.

This clonotype was observed many times. Its specificity is unknown. Stated time point: sample taken at primary tumor resection. Germline lookup yields CDR1 LGHNA and CDR2 YNFKEQ. V was clipped by 0 bases and J by 4 bases; unmatched bases: 4. This CDR3 region has 16 residues. TCRdb passed the 5' RACE reads through MiXCR, listing each CDR3 protein once. The table has about 9,600 distinct CDR3 sequences, over 6% seen once; the top ten hold less than 8.5%. V is TRBV4-2 and J is TRBJ2-3; 10 bases line up with TRBD2. This clonotype originated in a female donor with early-stage non-small cell lung cancer. Sequencing used lung tumor tissue, obtained at surgery. CDR3 region: CASSQDYSGGADTQYF. In nucleotides, the CDR3 is TGTGCCAGCAGCCAAGATTACAGCGGGGGGGCAGATACGCAGTATTTT.